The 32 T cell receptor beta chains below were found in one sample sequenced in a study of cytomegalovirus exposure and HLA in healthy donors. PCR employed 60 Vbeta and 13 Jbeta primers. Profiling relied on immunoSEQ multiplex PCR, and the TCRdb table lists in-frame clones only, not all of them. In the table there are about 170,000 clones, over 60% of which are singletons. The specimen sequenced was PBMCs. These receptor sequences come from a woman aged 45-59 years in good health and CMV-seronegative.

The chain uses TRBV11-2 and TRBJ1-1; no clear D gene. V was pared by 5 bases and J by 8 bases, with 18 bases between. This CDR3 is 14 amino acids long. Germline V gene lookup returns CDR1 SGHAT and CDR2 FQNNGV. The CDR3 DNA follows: TGTGCCAGCAGCCCCGGAAAGACGGGATCCGAAGCTTTCTTT. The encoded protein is CASSPGKTGSEAFF.

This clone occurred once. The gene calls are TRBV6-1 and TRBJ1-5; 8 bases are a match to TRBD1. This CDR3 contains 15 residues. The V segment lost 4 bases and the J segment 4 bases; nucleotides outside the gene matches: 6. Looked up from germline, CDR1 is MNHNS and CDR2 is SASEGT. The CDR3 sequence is CASSGQDRANQPQHF. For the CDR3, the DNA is TGTGCCAGCAGTGGTCAGGACAGGGCGAATCAGCCCCAGCATTTT.

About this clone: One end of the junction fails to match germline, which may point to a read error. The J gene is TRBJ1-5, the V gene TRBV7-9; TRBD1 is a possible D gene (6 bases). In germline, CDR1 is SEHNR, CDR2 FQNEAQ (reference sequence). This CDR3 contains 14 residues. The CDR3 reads CSSSTDSSNQPQHF. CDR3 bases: TGTTCCAGCAGCACGGACAGCTCCAATCAGCCCCAGCATTTT.

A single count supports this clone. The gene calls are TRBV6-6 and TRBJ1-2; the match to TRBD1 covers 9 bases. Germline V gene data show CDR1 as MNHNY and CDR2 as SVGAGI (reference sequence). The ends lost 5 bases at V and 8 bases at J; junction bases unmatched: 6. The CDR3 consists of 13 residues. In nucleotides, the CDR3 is TGTGCCAGCAGTAAACAGGGGGCATCGGGCTACACCTTC. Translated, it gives CASSKQGASGYTF.

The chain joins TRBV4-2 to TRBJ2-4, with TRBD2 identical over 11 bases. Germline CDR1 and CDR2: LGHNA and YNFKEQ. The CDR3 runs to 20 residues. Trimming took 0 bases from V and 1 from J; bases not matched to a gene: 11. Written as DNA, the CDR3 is TGTGCCAGCAGCCAAGATTGGCTAGCGGGAGGTGGGTCGGCCAAAAACATTCAGTACTTC. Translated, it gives CASSQDWLAGGGSAKNIQYF.

The CDR3 reads CASSSGLFGLDHTQYF. The CDR3, as DNA: TGTGCCAGCAGCTCAGGGCTCTTTGGGCTGGATCATACGCAGTATTTT. The genes are TRBV7-2 and TRBJ2-3, with D perhaps matching TRBD1 (5 bases). CDR1 and CDR2 from the germline V gene are SGHTA and FQGNSA. Trimming left V 4 bases short and J 7 bases short, with 21 bases between. CDR3 length equals 16 residues. The variable domain in full, completed from reference TRBV7-2 and TRBJ2-3, reads GAGVSQSPSNKVTEKGKDVELRCDPISGHTALYWYRQSLGQGLEFLIYFQGNSAPDKSGLPSDRFSAERTGGSVSTLTIQRTQQEDSAVYLCASSSGLFGLDHTQYFGPGTRLTVL.

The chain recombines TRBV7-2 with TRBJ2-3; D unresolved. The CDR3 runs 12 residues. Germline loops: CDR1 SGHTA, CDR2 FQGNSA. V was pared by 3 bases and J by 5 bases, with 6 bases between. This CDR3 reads CASSFGGDTQYF. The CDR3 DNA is TGTGCCAGCAGCTTTGGCGGAGATACGCAGTATTTT.

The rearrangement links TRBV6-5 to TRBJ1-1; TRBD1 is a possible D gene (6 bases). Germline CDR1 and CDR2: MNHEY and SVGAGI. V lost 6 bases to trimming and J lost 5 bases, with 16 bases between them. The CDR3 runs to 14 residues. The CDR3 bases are TGTGCCAGCAGGGCGATACAGGGAAGGACTGAAGCTTTCTTT. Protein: CASRAIQGRTEAFF.

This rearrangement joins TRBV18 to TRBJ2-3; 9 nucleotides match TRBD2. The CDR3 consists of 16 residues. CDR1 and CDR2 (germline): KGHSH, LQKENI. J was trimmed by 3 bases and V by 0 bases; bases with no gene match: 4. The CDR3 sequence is CASSPPSGGLTDTQYF. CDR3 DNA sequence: TGTGCCAGCTCACCACCGAGCGGGGGGCTTACAGATACGCAGTATTTT.

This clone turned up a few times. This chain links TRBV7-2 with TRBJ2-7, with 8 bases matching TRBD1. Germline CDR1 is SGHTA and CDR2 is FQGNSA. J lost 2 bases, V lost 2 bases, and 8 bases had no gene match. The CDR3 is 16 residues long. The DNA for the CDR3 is TGTGCCAGCAGCTTACTTATTCAGGGGGCCGCCTACGAGCAGTACTTC. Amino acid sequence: CASSLLIQGAAYEQYF.

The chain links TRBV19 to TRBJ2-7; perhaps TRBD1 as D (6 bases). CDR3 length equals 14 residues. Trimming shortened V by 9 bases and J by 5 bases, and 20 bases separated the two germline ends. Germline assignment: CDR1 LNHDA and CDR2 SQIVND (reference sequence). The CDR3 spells CASQQQGSVHEQYF. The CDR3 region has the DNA TGTGCCAGCCAACAACAGGGATCCGTGCACGAGCAGTACTTC.

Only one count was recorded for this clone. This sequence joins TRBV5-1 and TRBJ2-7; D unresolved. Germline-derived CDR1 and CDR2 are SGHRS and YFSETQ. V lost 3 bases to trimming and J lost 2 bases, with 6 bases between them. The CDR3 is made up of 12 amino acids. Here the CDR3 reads CASSSPAYEQYF. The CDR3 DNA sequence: TGCGCCAGCAGCTCTCCCGCCTACGAGCAGTACTTC.

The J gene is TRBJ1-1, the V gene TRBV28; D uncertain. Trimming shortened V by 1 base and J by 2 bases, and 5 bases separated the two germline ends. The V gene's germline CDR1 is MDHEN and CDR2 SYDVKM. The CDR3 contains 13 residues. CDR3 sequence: CASSLYSNTEAFF. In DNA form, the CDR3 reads TGTGCCAGCAGTTTATACAGTAACACTGAAGCTTTCTTT.

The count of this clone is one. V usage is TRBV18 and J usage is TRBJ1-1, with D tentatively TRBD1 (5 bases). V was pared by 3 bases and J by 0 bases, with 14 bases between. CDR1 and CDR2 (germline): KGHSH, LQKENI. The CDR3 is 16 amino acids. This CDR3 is CASSPSLTALNTEAFF. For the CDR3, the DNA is TGTGCCAGCTCACCTTCCCTGACAGCTTTGAACACTGAAGCTTTCTTT.

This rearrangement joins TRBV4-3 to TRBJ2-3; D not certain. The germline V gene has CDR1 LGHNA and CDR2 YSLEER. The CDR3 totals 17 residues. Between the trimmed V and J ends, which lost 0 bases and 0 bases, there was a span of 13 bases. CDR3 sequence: CASSQDWRSRSTDTQYF. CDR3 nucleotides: TGCGCCAGCAGCCAAGATTGGCGGTCCCGGAGCACAGATACGCAGTATTTT.

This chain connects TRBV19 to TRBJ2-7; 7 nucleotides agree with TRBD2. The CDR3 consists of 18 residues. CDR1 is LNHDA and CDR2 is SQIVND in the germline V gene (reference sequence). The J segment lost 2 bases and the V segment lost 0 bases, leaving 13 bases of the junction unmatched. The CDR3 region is CASSIEPPGSGAAYEQYF. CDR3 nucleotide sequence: TGTGCCAGTAGTATAGAGCCCCCGGGGAGCGGGGCCGCCTACGAGCAGTACTTC.

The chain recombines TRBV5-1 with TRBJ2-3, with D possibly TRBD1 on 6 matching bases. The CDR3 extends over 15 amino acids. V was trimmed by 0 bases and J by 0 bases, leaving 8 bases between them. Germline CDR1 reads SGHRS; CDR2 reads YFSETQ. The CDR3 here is CASSLAGASTDTQYF. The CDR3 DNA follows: TGCGCCAGCAGCTTGGCAGGGGCAAGCACAGATACGCAGTATTTT.

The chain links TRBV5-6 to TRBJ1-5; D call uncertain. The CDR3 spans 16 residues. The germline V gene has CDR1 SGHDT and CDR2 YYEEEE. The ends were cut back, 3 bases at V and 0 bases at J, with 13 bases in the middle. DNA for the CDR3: TGTGCCAGCAGCTGGGGAGGGCAGAATAGCAATCAGCCCCAGCATTTT. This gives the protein CASSWGGQNSNQPQHF.

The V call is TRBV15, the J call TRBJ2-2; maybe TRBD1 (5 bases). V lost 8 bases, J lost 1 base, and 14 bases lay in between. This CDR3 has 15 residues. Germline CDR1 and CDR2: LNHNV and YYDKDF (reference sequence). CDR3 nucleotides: TGTGCCACCGTACCTCCAGGGCTGAACACCGGGGAGCTGTTTTTT. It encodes CATVPPGLNTGELFF.

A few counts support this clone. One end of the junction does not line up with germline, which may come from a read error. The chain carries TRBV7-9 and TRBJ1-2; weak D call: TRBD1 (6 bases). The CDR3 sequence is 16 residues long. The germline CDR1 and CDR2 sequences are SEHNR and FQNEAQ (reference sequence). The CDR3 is CSSSQRQEKGNYGYTF. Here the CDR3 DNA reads TGTTCCAGCAGCCAAAGACAGGAAAAAGGGAACTATGGCTACACCTTC.

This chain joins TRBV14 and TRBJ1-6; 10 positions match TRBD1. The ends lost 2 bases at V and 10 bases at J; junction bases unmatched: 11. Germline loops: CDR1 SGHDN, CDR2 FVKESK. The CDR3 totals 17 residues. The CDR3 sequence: CASSQKGPGQGYSPLHF. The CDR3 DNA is TGTGCCAGCAGCCAAAAAGGGCCGGGACAGGGGTACTCACCCCTCCACTTT.

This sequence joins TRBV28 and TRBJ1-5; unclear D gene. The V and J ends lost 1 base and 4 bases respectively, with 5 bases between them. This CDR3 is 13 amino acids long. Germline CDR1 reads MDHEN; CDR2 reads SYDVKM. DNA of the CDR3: TGTGCCAGCAGTTTATTGAGGAATCAGCCCCAGCATTTT. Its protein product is CASSLLRNQPQHF.

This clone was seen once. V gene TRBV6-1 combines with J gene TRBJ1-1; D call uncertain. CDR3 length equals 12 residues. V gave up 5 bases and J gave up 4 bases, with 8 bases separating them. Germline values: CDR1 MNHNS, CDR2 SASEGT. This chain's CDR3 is CASSQFGTEAFF. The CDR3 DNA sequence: TGTGCCAGCAGTCAGTTTGGCACTGAAGCTTTCTTT.

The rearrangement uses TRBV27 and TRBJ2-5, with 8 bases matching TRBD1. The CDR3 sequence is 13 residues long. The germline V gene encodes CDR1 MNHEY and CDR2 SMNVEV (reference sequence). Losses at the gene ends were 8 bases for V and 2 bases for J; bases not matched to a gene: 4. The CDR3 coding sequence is TGTGCCAGCCGGGACAGGATACAAGAGACCCAGTACTTC. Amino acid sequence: CASRDRIQETQYF.

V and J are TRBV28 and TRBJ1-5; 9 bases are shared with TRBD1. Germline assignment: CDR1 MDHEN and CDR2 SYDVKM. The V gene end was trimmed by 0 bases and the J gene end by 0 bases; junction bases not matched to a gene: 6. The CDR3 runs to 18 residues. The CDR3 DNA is TGTGCCAGCAGTTTATGGAGGGACAGGGTCGATAGCAATCAGCCCCAGCATTTT. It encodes CASSLWRDRVDSNQPQHF.

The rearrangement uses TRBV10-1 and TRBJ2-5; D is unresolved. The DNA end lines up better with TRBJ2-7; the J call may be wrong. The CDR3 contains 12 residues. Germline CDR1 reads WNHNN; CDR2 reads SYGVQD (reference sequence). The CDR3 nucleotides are TGCGGGCCGCGCCAGGTCGACTACGAGCAGTACTTC. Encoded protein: CGPRQVDYEQYF.

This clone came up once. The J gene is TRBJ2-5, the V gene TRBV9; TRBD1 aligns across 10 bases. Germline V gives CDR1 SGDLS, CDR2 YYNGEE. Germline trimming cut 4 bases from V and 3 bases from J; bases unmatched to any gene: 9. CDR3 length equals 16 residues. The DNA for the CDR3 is TGTGCCAGCAGCATTGGGTCCGGGACAGGGGAAGAGACCCAGTACTTC. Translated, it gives CASSIGSGTGEETQYF.

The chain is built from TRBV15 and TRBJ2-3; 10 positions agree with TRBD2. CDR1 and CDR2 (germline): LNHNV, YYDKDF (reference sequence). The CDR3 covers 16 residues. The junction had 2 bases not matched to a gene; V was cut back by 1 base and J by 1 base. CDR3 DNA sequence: TGTGCCACCAGCAGAGTTAGCGGGGGGCGCACAGATACGCAGTATTTT. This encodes CATSRVSGGRTDTQYF.

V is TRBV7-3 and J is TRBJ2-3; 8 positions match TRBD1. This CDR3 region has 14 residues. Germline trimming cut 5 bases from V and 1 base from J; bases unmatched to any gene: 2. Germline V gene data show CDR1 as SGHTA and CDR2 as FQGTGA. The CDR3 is CASSGQGGTDTQYF. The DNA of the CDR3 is TGTGCCAGCAGCGGACAGGGAGGCACAGATACGCAGTATTTT.

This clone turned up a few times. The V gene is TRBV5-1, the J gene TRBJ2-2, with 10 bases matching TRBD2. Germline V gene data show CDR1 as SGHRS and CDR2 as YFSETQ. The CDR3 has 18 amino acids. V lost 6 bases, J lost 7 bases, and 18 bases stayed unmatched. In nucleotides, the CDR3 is TGCGCCAGCAAACGAGGAGGGGCTAGCGGGAGTGTCGGCGGGGAGCTGTTTTTT. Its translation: CASKRGGASGSVGGELFF.

For the CDR3, the DNA is TGTGCCAGCTCACCAGGACAGGGGTTTGAGACCCAGTACTTC. This codes for CASSPGQGFETQYF. The chain uses TRBV18 and TRBJ2-5; 9 nucleotides match TRBD1. The CDR3 has 14 amino acids. J was trimmed by 5 bases and V by 2 bases; bases with no gene match: 3. Germline assignment: CDR1 KGHSH and CDR2 LQKENI.

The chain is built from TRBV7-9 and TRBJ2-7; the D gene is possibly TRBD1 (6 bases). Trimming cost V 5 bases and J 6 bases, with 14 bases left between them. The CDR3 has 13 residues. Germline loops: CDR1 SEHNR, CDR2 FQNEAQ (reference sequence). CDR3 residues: CASSLWGRGEQYF. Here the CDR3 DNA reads TGTGCCAGCAGCCTGTGGGGCAGGGGCGAGCAGTACTTC. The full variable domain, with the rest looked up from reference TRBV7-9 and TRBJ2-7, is DTGVSQNPRHKITKRGQNVTFRCDPISEHNRLYWYRQTLGQGPEFLTYFQNEAQLEKSRLLSDRFSAERPKGSFSTLEIQRTEQGDSAMYLCASSLWGRGEQYFGPGTRLTVT.